This TCR beta chain was retrieved from a study of T cell responses to AZD1222 COVID-19 vaccine (dated by TCRdb to 2020 to 2022). With respect to the entire study: AZD1222 recipients given second doses at about 4 weeks or at about 12 weeks were pooled, since spike-specific TCR depth and breadth were not found to differ between the two schedules. A total of just over 230 trial participants underwent TCR sequencing, of whom around 210 had received two doses of AZD1222 and about 26 had received two doses of the MenACWY control vaccine. Trial participants were enrolled by age into subgroups of 18-55, 56-69 and 70-plus years, and about 150, 27 and 61 TCR-sequenced participants, respectively, were included in these subgroups. Study-level results and caveats: Vaccine-associated CD4 TCRs spanned the whole spike protein, with dominant responses in regions 160-218 and 743-854. Reportedly, close to half of the unique spike-specific TCRs recognized epitopes lying outside the regions that are mutated in the B.1.351 and B.1.1.7 variants. Because no day 14 peak-response samples were available, repertoires were characterized only after the peak T cell response. Conclusions about previously exposed vaccinees are limited because only a handful of AZD1222 recipients were SARS-CoV-2 seropositive at baseline. Spike-specific TCR breadth and depth rose significantly after two AZD1222 doses compared with day 0 and with MenACWY recipients. In the small 56-69-year group, the increase in depth fell short of significance, most likely because of low power. Participants were mostly white British and included more females than males, and it was suggested by the authors that clonal diversity may have been underestimated.

The CDR3 regions of human TCRbeta chains were analyzed by immunosequencing. In the source study's methods: Repertoire TCRs were matched against a reference library of SARS-CoV-2-specific TCRs generated with the MIRA antigen-specificity platform. Breadth meant the fraction of unique TCRs that were SARS-CoV-2-associated, whereas depth meant the fraction of total T cells that were SARS-CoV-2-associated. Using the MIRA data, every spike-specific TCR was mapped to the spike region that the TCR reacted to and assigned to either a CD4 or a CD8 class. Log10-transformed breadth and depth values were compared by one-way ANOVA with Sidak's multiple comparisons tests. TCRdb obtained this table from immuneACCESS and retained in-frame rearrangements with V and J assigned. These tables miss some clones; where compared with another copy, unresolved V genes account for less than half of the shortfall, and the remainder is unexplained. V and J calls and clone size are given by that table; D and trimming were obtained from the DNA. Within this sample are about 170,000 clones, with just over 90% of them counted one time only. 3.5% to 4.5% of the sample is in the top ten clones.

According to the study, the label for this sample's time point signals: baseline before first vaccination. Samples from vaccinated people were obtained from the UK trials COV001 and COV002, which included a single-blind randomized controlled phase 2/3 trial of AZD1222 (ChAdOx1 nCoV-19) in healthy adults. Trial participant PBMC samples were collected at day 0 and day 28 after the second dose for TCRbeta chain sequencing. Concerning this clone itself: Its antigen is currently not known. Base qualities are missing; no much larger clone stands one base away.

The germline V and J ends show losses of 5 bases and 7 bases respectively, and no gene match explains 2 bases of the junction. The germline V gene yields SGHAT for CDR1 and FQNNGV for CDR2. Its CDR3 holds 12 amino acids, cysteine through phenylalanine. This entry keeps only the CDR3 DNA: 36 bases, framed from base 1. The chain is made from TRBV11-2 and TRBJ1-5, and TRBD1 matches 7 of the central bases. Sequencing was performed on peripheral blood, taken on day 0 of AZD1222 vaccination. The receptor comes from an adult in good health. The bases are TGTGCCAGCAGCCACAGGGGCCAGCCCCAGCATTTT. This encodes CASSHRGQPQHF.